Below are 20 T cell receptor beta chains sequenced from a single sample in a study of blood T cell repertoires in COVID-19. The assay was immunoSEQ multiplex PCR, and TCRdb's table has in-frame clones only and misses some. Of more than 95,000 clones listed, around 81% were seen once; the top ten hold under 4.5%. The sample taken for sequencing was peripheral blood. Receptors originate from a woman aged 45-59 years with acute or convalescent COVID-19.

The rearrangement links TRBV7-9 to TRBJ1-1; tentatively, D is TRBD1 (6 bases). Trimming left V 5 bases short and J 2 bases short, with 12 bases between. In germline, CDR1 is SEHNR, CDR2 FQNEAQ (reference sequence). The CDR3 is 14 residues long. The DNA of the CDR3 is TGTGCCAGCAGCCAAGGACAGTTAAACACTGAAGCTTTCTTT. It yields the protein CASSQGQLNTEAFF. The full variable domain, its missing parts supplied by reference TRBV7-9 and TRBJ1-1, is DTGVSQNPRHKITKRGQNVTFRCDPISEHNRLYWYRQTLGQGPEFLTYFQNEAQLEKSRLLSDRFSAERPKGSFSTLEIQRTEQGDSAMYLCASSQGQLNTEAFFGQGTRLTVV.

The chain couples TRBV2 to TRBJ1-5; the D gene is possibly TRBD1 (6 bases). This CDR3 has 17 amino acids. Trimming stripped 1 base from V and 0 bases from J, with 13 bases between. Germline V lookup: CDR1 SNHLY, CDR2 FYNNEI. The CDR3 region has the DNA TGTGCCAGCAGTGAAGAAGGCAGGGGATATAGCAATCAGCCCCAGCATTTT. This codes for CASSEEGRGYSNQPQHF.

The chain is built from TRBV5-4 and TRBJ2-1; D possibly corresponds to TRBD1 (5 bases). Looked up from germline, CDR1 is SGHNT and CDR2 is YYREEE (reference sequence). Trimming stripped 3 bases from V and 6 bases from J, with 10 bases between. This CDR3 region has 13 residues. The CDR3 DNA reads as TGTGCCAGCAGCTCCAGGGTCGGCAATGAGCAGTTCTTC. This codes for CASSSRVGNEQFF.

CDR3 sequence reads: CASSLGTAYGYTF. The CDR3 coding sequence is TGCGCCAGCAGCTTGGGGACAGCTTATGGCTACACCTTC. This sequence joins TRBV5-1 and TRBJ1-2; D possibly corresponds to TRBD1 (6 bases). The CDR3 contains 13 residues. Germline V gene sequence: CDR1 SGHRS, CDR2 YFSETQ. V was shortened by 0 bases and J by 5 bases, with 8 bases between the two germline ends. Variable domain in full (rest from reference TRBV5-1 and TRBJ1-2): KAGVTQTPRYLIKTRGQQVTLSCSPISGHRSVSWYQQTPGQGLQFLFEYFSETQRNKGNFPGRFSGRQFSNSRSEMNVSTLELGDSALYLCASSLGTAYGYTFGSGTRLTVV.

The chain links TRBV11-1 to TRBJ2-1; no clear D. The CDR3 runs 14 residues. Germline lookup yields CDR1 SGHAT and CDR2 FQDESV (reference sequence). V was trimmed by 1 base and J by 4 bases, leaving 8 bases between them. The CDR3 nucleotides read TGTGCCAGCAGCTTAGTTGTCTCTTACAATGAGCAGTTCTTC. Its translation is CASSLVVSYNEQFF. Combining the CDR3 with reference TRBV11-1 and TRBJ2-1 gives the whole variable domain EAEVAQSPRYKITEKSQAVAFWCDPISGHATLYWYRQILGQGPELLVQFQDESVVDDSQLPKDRFSAERLKGVDSTLKIQPAELGDSAMYLCASSLVVSYNEQFFGPGTRLTVL.

CDR3 coding DNA: TGTGCCAGTATTCAGGGCGACTATGGCTACACCTTC. Its protein is CASIQGDYGYTF. The V call is TRBV19, the J call TRBJ1-2; D possibly corresponds to TRBD1 (5 bases). Between the trimmed V and J ends, which lost 7 bases and 3 bases, there was a span of 9 bases. There are 12 residues in the CDR3. Per the germline V gene, CDR1 is LNHDA and CDR2 is SQIVND (reference sequence). Full variable domain (remainder filled in from reference TRBV19 and TRBJ1-2): DGGITQSPKYLFRKEGQNVTLSCEQNLNHDAMYWYRQDPGQGLRLIYYSQIVNDFQKGDIAEGYSVSREKKESFPLTVTSAQKNPTAFYLCASIQGDYGYTFGSGTRLTVV.

The rearrangement joins TRBV29-1 to TRBJ2-1, with D possibly TRBD1 on 5 matching bases. The germline V and J ends were trimmed by 7 bases and 1 base, with 11 bases remaining between them. Germline CDR1 and CDR2: SQVTM and ANQGSEA. The CDR3 loop spans 13 amino acids. The CDR3: CSAAGISYNEQFF. Written as DNA, the CDR3 is TGCAGCGCGGCAGGGATTTCCTACAATGAGCAGTTCTTC.

The sample holds one count of this clone. The chain combines TRBV18 with TRBJ2-2, with 10 positions matching TRBD1. Germline CDR1 KGHSH, CDR2 LQKENI. V shed 4 bases and J 6 bases; nucleotides not matched to a gene: 5. This CDR3 spans 15 amino acids. CDR3 sequence reads: CASSRGQGEAGELFF. CDR3 in DNA: TGTGCCAGCTCACGAGGACAGGGGGAGGCCGGGGAGCTGTTTTTT.

This clone is a singleton in its sample. The chain links TRBV19 to TRBJ2-3; 8 bases agree with TRBD2. The CDR3 loop spans 20 amino acids. V gave up 0 bases and J gave up 2 bases; unmatched junction bases: 16. CDR1 and CDR2 from the germline V gene are LNHDA and SQIVND (reference sequence). CDR3 sequence (DNA): TGTGCCAGTAGTATAGATCTCTGGCTAGCGGGCATCATAAACACAGATACGCAGTATTTT. This gives the protein CASSIDLWLAGIINTDTQYF. Full variable domain (outside the CDR3, taken from reference TRBV19 and TRBJ2-3): DGGITQSPKYLFRKEGQNVTLSCEQNLNHDAMYWYRQDPGQGLRLIYYSQIVNDFQKGDIAEGYSVSREKKESFPLTVTSAQKNPTAFYLCASSIDLWLAGIINTDTQYFGPGTRLTVL.

The chain carries TRBV7-9 and TRBJ1-2; TRBD1 aligns across 8 bases. Germline V gene sequence: CDR1 SEHNR, CDR2 FQNEAQ (reference sequence). The CDR3 is 14 residues long. The ends lost 3 bases at V and 6 bases at J; junction bases unmatched: 6. The CDR3 region is CASSFNRGVDGYTF. The CDR3 bases are TGTGCCAGCAGCTTTAACAGGGGGGTGGATGGCTACACCTTC.

This chain joins TRBV4-1 and TRBJ2-2; the D is unclear. CDR3 length: 15 residues. V lost 1 base and J lost 6, with 12 bases in between. Germline CDR1 MGHRA, CDR2 YSYEKL. CDR3 nucleotide sequence: TGCGCCAGCAGCCAAGTTGGTTACGGGTCCGGGGAGCTGTTTTTT. Encoded protein: CASSQVGYGSGELFF.

The chain links TRBV5-1 to TRBJ2-1; TRBD2 agrees at 10 bases. The CDR3 sequence is 14 residues long. The J segment lost 6 bases and the V segment lost 1 base, leaving 1 base of the junction unmatched. CDR1 is SGHRS, CDR2 YFSETQ, per germline. This CDR3 is CASSLPSGSNEQFF. In DNA, the CDR3 is TGCGCCAGCAGCTTGCCTAGCGGGAGCAATGAGCAGTTCTTC.

The rearrangement joins TRBV5-4 to TRBJ1-2, with no clear D. V was cut by 1 base and J by 6 bases, with 13 bases left in between. CDR3 length: 14 amino acids. Germline V gene lookup returns CDR1 SGHNT and CDR2 YYREEE (reference sequence). The CDR3 bases are TGTGCCAGCAGCTTGATCCAGGAAGGCGATGGCTACACCTTC. Its protein is CASSLIQEGDGYTF.

The chain links TRBV2 to TRBJ2-1; TRBD2 might be the D (6 bases). Deletions cut 6 bases from V and 9 bases from J, with 15 bases between. The CDR3 spans 13 residues. Looked up from germline, CDR1 is SNHLY and CDR2 is FYNNEI. The CDR3 is CASRGTLSGEQFF. CDR3 in DNA: TGTGCCAGCAGAGGGACTTTGAGTGGTGAGCAGTTCTTC.

This chain connects TRBV18 to TRBJ2-5, with D unclear. The germline V gene has CDR1 KGHSH and CDR2 LQKENI. This CDR3 contains 13 residues. Trimming took 1 base from V and 4 from J, leaving 7 bases between them. The CDR3 DNA follows: TGTGCCAGCTCACCACGGCGAGGAGAGACCCAGTACTTC. It codes for CASSPRRGETQYF.

The V gene is TRBV5-4, the J gene TRBJ2-1; TRBD2 matches 11 bases. V was pared by 2 bases and J by 9 bases, with 7 bases of the junction left unmatched. The CDR3 runs 15 residues. Germline CDR1 SGHNT, CDR2 YYREEE (reference sequence). This CDR3 reads CASSFDLAGGIEQFF. CDR3 bases: TGTGCCAGCAGCTTTGACCTAGCGGGAGGAATTGAGCAGTTCTTC.

The sample holds one count of this clone. The rearrangement uses TRBV18 and TRBJ2-1, with D uncertain. Germline CDR1 is KGHSH and CDR2 is LQKENI. Trimming took off 2 bases at V and 4 bases at J, with 9 bases between the two ends. The CDR3 contains 14 residues. As DNA, the CDR3 is TGTGCCAGCTCACCAAACTCGAGATACAATGAGCAGTTCTTC. Translation gives CASSPNSRYNEQFF. Supplemented by reference TRBV18 and TRBJ2-1, the full variable domain reads NAGVMQNPRHLVRRRGQEARLRCSPMKGHSHVYWYRQLPEEGLKFMVYLQKENIIDESGMPKERFSAEFPKEGPSILRIQQVVRGDSAAYFCASSPNSRYNEQFFGPGTRLTVL.

The chain combines TRBV10-3 with TRBJ2-1, with TRBD1 matching 9 bases. The CDR3 sequence is 16 residues long. Germline CDR1 reads ENHRY; CDR2 reads SYGVKD. V was pared by 2 bases and J by 6 bases, with 8 bases of the junction left unmatched. CDR3 nucleotide sequence: TGTGCCATCAGTGAGCGCCCCGGGACAGGGATCAATGAGCAGTTCTTC. This sequence encodes CAISERPGTGINEQFF.

V and J are TRBV6-5 and TRBJ2-1, with unresolved D. Between the trimmed V and J ends, which lost 0 bases and 9 bases, there was a span of 9 bases. CDR1 is MNHEY, CDR2 SVGAGI, per germline. The CDR3 totals 13 residues. CDR3 in amino acids: CASSYSSTGEQFF. CDR3 sequence (DNA): TGTGCCAGCAGTTACTCGAGTACTGGTGAGCAGTTCTTC.

The chain's CDR3 is CASRRGLSYEQYF. In nucleotides, the CDR3 is TGTGCCAGCCGTAGGGGGCTCAGCTACGAGCAGTACTTC. The chain combines TRBV7-2 with TRBJ2-7; TRBD1 aligns across 7 bases. The CDR3 is made up of 13 amino acids. CDR1 is SGHTA and CDR2 is FQGNSA in the germline V gene. With 8 bases clipped from V and 3 bases from J, the junction kept 7 bases outside the gene matches.